The next 17 T cell receptor beta chains were all read from a single sample in a study of read filtering for tumor transcriptome and immune sequencing. Molecular barcoded adaptors covering alpha/delta and beta/gamma chains were used on 400 ng RNA. TCRdb analysed the reads with MiXCR anew, one entry per CDR3 protein. The sample lists about 38,000 distinct CDR3 sequences, about 15% seen once, with 18% in the top ten. Material: a population of CD138-negative cells sorted from bone marrow. Receptors were obtained from a donor at least 40 years old with multiple myeloma.

This clonotype has a count of ten or more. CDR3 in DNA: TGCGCCAGCAGCTTGGACCCTTCTGGAAACACCATATATTTT. Protein product: CASSLDPSGNTIYF. The J gene is TRBJ1-3, the V gene TRBV5-1; D is unresolved. The CDR3 length is 14 residues. The V end lost 0 bases, the J end lost 1 base, and 5 bases lay between the germline ends. CDR1 is SGHRS, CDR2 YFSETQ, per germline.

Ten or more counts support this clonotype. V gene TRBV7-3 combines with J gene TRBJ2-3; D call uncertain. V lost 5 bases to trimming and J lost 5 bases, with 11 bases between them. Germline V gene lookup returns CDR1 SGHTA and CDR2 FQGTGA. There are 13 residues in the CDR3. The CDR3 reads CASSPRIGDTQYF. In DNA form, the CDR3 reads TGTGCCAGCAGCCCAAGGATCGGAGATACGCAGTATTTT.

This chain connects TRBV12-3 or TRBV12-4 to TRBJ1-5; no clear D gene. This CDR3 is 14 amino acids long. Trimming took 4 bases from V and 3 from J, leaving 10 bases between them. CDR3 in amino acids: CASSSASDNQPQHF. The DNA for the CDR3 is TGTGCCAGCAGTTCCGCAAGCGACAATCAGCCCCAGCATTTT.

This clonotype was seen many times. The chain joins TRBV7-9 to TRBJ1-4; D perhaps matches TRBD1 (5 bases). V shed 5 bases and J shed 5 bases, with 15 bases lying between them. Germline CDR1 and CDR2: SEHNR and FQNEAQ (reference sequence). The CDR3 has 15 amino acids. CDR3 coding DNA: TGTGCCAGCAGCCCAGGGACTGTTTTAAATGAAAAACTGTTTTTT. Its translation: CASSPGTVLNEKLFF.

In this sample, this clonotype turned up once. This sequence joins TRBV20-1 and TRBJ2-1; 7 nucleotides line up with TRBD2. V dropped 7 bases and J dropped 6; count of bases not matched to a gene: 9. The CDR3 is made up of 13 amino acids. The germline CDR1 and CDR2 sequences are DFQATT and SNEGSKA (reference sequence). The CDR3 DNA follows: TGCAGTGGTCGTGAACTAGCGCTCAATGAGCAGTTCTTC. Residues: CSGRELALNEQFF.

In this sample, this clonotype turned up a few times. A much larger clone lies a single base off, so this may be a read error. The chain recombines TRBV4-2 with TRBJ2-5; a possible D gene is TRBD2 (5 bases). V lost 8 bases, J lost 4 bases, and 14 bases lay in between. Germline CDR1 and CDR2: LGHNA and YNFKEQ. This CDR3 is 13 amino acids long. CDR3 sequence: CASGRGQRETQYF. CDR3 DNA sequence: TGTGCCAGCGGTCGAGGGCAGAGAGAGACCCAGTACTTC.

This clonotype was seen more than once but under ten times. This may arise from a read error, as a much more abundant clone is one base away. The rearrangement joins TRBV12-3 or TRBV12-4 to TRBJ1-1; D is possibly TRBD1 (5 bases). Trimming took off 5 bases at V and 11 bases at J, with 15 bases between the two ends. CDR3 length: 12 amino acids. The CDR3 protein is CASSLRGVSAFF. The CDR3, as DNA: TGTGCCAGCAGTCTCAGAGGGGTGTCCGCTTTCTTT.

This clonotype came up many times. The DNA for the CDR3 is TGCAGTGCTGAAACAGGGGGCCGTAGCAATCAGCCCCAGCATTTT. This codes for CSAETGGRSNQPQHF. V and J are TRBV20-1 and TRBJ1-5; the match to TRBD1 covers 9 bases. V lost 5 bases, J lost 0 bases, and 5 bases stayed unmatched. CDR3 length equals 15 residues. Germline values: CDR1 DFQATT, CDR2 SNEGSKA (reference sequence).

By frequency in the sample, this clonotype is medium-sized. The chain is built from TRBV5-6 and TRBJ2-7; D is undetermined. The germline V gene has CDR1 SGHDT and CDR2 YYEEEE. Trimming removed 1 base at V and 0 bases at J, with 14 bases between. CDR3 length: 16 residues. CDR3 in amino acids: CASSLLGITSSYEQYF. The CDR3 bases are TGTGCCAGCAGCTTGTTAGGGATTACCAGCTCCTACGAGCAGTACTTC.

A note on this clonotype: A read error may account for a junction end that differs from germline. This rearrangement joins TRBV5-6 to TRBJ1-5, with D perhaps matching TRBD1 (6 bases). The CDR3 runs to 15 residues. The V gene's germline CDR1 is SGHDT and CDR2 YYEEEE. In nucleotides, the CDR3 is TGTGCCAGCAGCTTGGGACAGGCAAGCAATCAGCCCCAGCGTTTC. Translating it yields CASSLGQASNQPQRF.

The rearrangement joins TRBV5-6 to TRBJ2-7; D remains unclear. V lost 0 bases and J 6 bases, leaving 10 bases between the germline ends. Germline lookup yields CDR1 SGHDT and CDR2 YYEEEE. This CDR3 comprises 13 residues. CDR3: CASSLVAACEQYF. The DNA for the CDR3 is TGTGCCAGCAGCTTGGTAGCAGCCTGCGAGCAGTACTTC.

This clonotype has a count of ten or more. The rearrangement links TRBV28 to TRBJ1-5; weak D call: TRBD1 (5 bases). There are 19 residues in the CDR3. Trimming cost V 1 base and J 2 bases, with 21 bases left between them. Germline V gives CDR1 MDHEN, CDR2 SYDVKM. The CDR3 sequence is CASSLSHRQVPGRNQPQHF. CDR3 coding DNA: TGTGCCAGCAGTTTATCTCATCGTCAAGTACCGGGACGCAATCAGCCCCAGCATTTT.

This clonotype was picked up many times. The chain joins TRBV7-2 to TRBJ1-4; D is undetermined. The V gene's germline CDR1 is SGHTA and CDR2 FQGNSA. V was trimmed by 4 bases and J by 8 bases, leaving 14 bases between them. There are 14 residues in the CDR3. The CDR3 here is CASSSSKRGEKLFF. The DNA of the CDR3 is TGTGCCAGCAGCTCTAGTAAGAGAGGGGAAAAACTGTTTTTT.

This clonotype showed up many times. The CDR3 reads CASSLGMRNSPLHF. DNA for the CDR3: TGCGCCAGCAGCTTGGGGATGCGGAATTCACCCCTCCACTTT. This rearrangement joins TRBV5-1 to TRBJ1-6; D unresolved. The CDR3 has 14 amino acids. In germline, CDR1 is SGHRS, CDR2 YFSETQ. The V and J ends lost 0 bases and 7 bases respectively, with 8 bases between them.

This clonotype was seen ten or more times. The chain uses TRBV20-1 and TRBJ1-1; D remains unclear. CDR3 size: 13 residues. Germline values: CDR1 DFQATT, CDR2 SNEGSKA (reference sequence). V lost 3 bases and J 4 bases, leaving 12 bases between the germline ends. CDR3 protein: CSASQFGRTEAFF. DNA of the CDR3: TGCAGTGCTAGTCAGTTTGGGCGCACTGAAGCTTTCTTT.

The chain employs TRBV19 and TRBJ1-4; 7 bases fit TRBD1. The CDR3 runs 18 residues. V dropped 7 bases and J dropped 0; count of bases not matched to a gene: 14. Germline V CDR1 and CDR2: LNHDA, SQIVND (reference sequence). Here the CDR3 reads CASTNGPGQTATNEKLFF. The CDR3, as DNA: TGTGCCAGTACCAATGGACCGGGACAGACTGCAACTAATGAAAAACTGTTTTTT.

This clonotype appeared many times. V usage is TRBV6-1 and J usage is TRBJ2-3, with 7 bases that match TRBD1. J lost 4 bases, V lost 3 bases, and 10 bases had no gene match. Per germline, CDR1 MNHNS and CDR2 SASEGT. CDR3 length equals 16 residues. The CDR3 protein is CASSDRQGTGSDTQYF. DNA for the CDR3: TGTGCCAGCAGTGACCGACAGGGAACCGGTTCAGATACGCAGTATTTT.